Described below is a single T cell receptor beta chain sequence and its context. This entry belongs to a study of T-cell reconstitution after alpha-beta-depleted transplantation in children. This CDR3 has 14 residues. V lost 7 bases to trimming and J lost 6 bases; unmatched junction nucleotides: 9. Using unique molecular identifiers, the investigators prepared the TCRbeta library. Using its own MiXCR run on the PCR reads, TCRdb lists one record per CDR3 protein. The sample shows approximately 520,000 distinct CDR3 sequences, around a third of them seen only once. This TCR came from a human donor who donated a stem cell graft to a child with aplastic anemia. The chain carries TRBV12-3 or TRBV12-4 and TRBJ2-1; 7 nucleotides match TRBD1. The sample was PBMCs from the stem cell graft donor, taken from the stem cell graft. CDR3 nucleotides: TGTGCCAGCACAAACCGGGACAGAGCCAATGAGCAGTTCTTC. It encodes CASTNRDRANEQFF.